This record concerns one T cell receptor beta chain sequence. Time point here: persistent/refractory GD, antithyroid drugs over 5 years with positive TRAb. The TCR library was made from RNA that had been extracted from PBMCs in TRIzol. Libraries of TCR beta came from iRepertoire HTBI primers plus Arm-PCR of CDR3 regions. One entry per CDR3 protein results from TCRdb running MiXCR on the multiplex PCR reads. The data show 300,000 to 350,000 distinct CDR3 sequences, 15% to 20% seen once. The entry originates in a study of regulatory T cells in long-lasting Graves disease. Study overall: The definition of persistent Graves' disease was over 5 years of antithyroid drugs with positive TSH receptor antibodies.

Germline V gene sequence: CDR1 SGHTA, CDR2 FQGNSA. The ends were cut back, 2 bases at V and 6 bases at J, with 15 bases in the middle. The CDR3 contains 15 residues. This specimen consisted of peripheral blood mononuclear cells (PBMCs), obtained when the disease was refractory, from a patient treated with antithyroid drugs. This sequence joins TRBV7-2 and TRBJ2-3, with a weak D call TRBD2 (7 bases). The sequence was collected from a female donor with Graves disease. In DNA form, the CDR3 reads TGTGCCAGCAGCTTAAGAGGGGGAGGGGGGGATACGCAGTATTTT. This gives the protein CASSLRGGGGDTQYF. The complete variable domain, with remaining parts taken from reference TRBV7-2 and TRBJ2-3, reads GAGVSQSPSNKVTEKGKDVELRCDPISGHTALYWYRQSLGQGLEFLIYFQGNSAPDKSGLPSDRFSAERTGGSVSTLTIQRTQQEDSAVYLCASSLRGGGGDTQYFGPGTRLTVL.